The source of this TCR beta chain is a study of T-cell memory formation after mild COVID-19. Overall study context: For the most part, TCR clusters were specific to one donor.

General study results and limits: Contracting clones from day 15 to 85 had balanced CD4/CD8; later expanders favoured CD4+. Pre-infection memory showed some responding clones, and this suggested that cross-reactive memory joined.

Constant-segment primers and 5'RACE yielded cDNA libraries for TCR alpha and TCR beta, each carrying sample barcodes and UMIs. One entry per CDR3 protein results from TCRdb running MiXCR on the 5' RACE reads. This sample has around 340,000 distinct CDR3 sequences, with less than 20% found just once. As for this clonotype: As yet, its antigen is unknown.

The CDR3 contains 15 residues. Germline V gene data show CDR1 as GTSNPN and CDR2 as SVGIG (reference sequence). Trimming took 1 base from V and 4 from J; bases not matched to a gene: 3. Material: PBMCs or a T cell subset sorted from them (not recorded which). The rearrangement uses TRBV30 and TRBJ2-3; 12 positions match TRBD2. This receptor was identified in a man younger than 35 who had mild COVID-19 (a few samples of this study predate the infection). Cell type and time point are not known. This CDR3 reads CAWSARLAGADTQYF. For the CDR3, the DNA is TGTGCCTGGAGTGCTCGACTAGCGGGGGCAGATACGCAGTATTTT. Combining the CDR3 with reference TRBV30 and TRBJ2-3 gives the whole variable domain SQTIHQWPATLVQPVGSPLSLECTVEGTSNPNLYWYRQAAGRGLQLLFYSVGIGQISSEVPQNLSASRPQDRQFILSSKKLLLSDSGFYLCAWSARLAGADTQYFGPGTRLTVL.